Included here is one T cell receptor (beta chain) sequence, with context. Its matching antigen is unknown. These data come from a study of graft-versus-host responses after intestinal transplantation. Study context: Isolated intestinal, liver-intestinal, or multivisceral transplants were what recipients had. The study gave all recipients anti-thymocyte globulin induction, then tacrolimus and steroids for approximately three years. Study-wide findings and caveats: Patients who carried graft-donor T cell macrochimerism also had high graft-versus-host to host-versus-graft clonal ratios in their allografts. The authors found GvH clones in recipient marrow, some appearing first in ileum or blood.

The data were produced by immunoSEQ multiplex PCR, yet TCRdb's version contains in-frame clones alone and is incomplete. The repertoire holds some 39,000 clones, with roughly 96% as singletons. The CDR3 totals 16 residues. Per germline, CDR1 MNHEY and CDR2 SVGAGI. Losses at the gene ends were 2 bases for V and 3 bases for J; bases not matched to a gene: 8. This rearrangement joins TRBV6-5 to TRBJ2-3; TRBD2 matches 7 bases. The source material was unstimulated CD8+ T cells sorted from spleen or lymph node cells, sampled before transplant. The TCR sequence derives from a human donor who was the organ donor for an intestinal transplant. The CDR3 DNA reads as TGTGCCAGCAGTTACAGCGGGGCGTTTGGGACAGATACGCAGTATTTT. This codes for CASSYSGAFGTDTQYF.